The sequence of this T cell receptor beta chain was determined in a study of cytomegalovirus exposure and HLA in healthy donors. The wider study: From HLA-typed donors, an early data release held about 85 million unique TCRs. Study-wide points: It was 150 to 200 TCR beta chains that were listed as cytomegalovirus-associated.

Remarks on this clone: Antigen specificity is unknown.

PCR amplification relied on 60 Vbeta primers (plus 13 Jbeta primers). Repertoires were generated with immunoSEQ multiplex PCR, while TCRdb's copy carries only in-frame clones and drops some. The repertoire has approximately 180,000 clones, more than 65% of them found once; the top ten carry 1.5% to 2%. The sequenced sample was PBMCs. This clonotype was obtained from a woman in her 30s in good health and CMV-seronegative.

This CDR3 is CASSPRGAPGAFF. The CDR3 coding sequence is TGTGCCAGCTCACCACGCGGGGCCCCGGGAGCTTTCTTT. The chain recombines TRBV18 with TRBJ1-1; TRBD1 is a possible D gene (5 bases). The CDR3 has 13 amino acids. Germline V CDR1 and CDR2: KGHSH, LQKENI. V lost 1 base, J lost 10 bases, and 13 bases lay in between.